These 8 T cell receptor beta chains share one sample of origin, sequenced in a study of technical replicates of blood from a few donors. TCRdb's copy holds only in-frame clones and misses some; the assay was immunoSEQ multiplex PCR. The table includes tens of thousands of clones, approximately 94% detected once. The specimen sequenced was T cells isolated from PBMCs. All receptors derive from a human donor in good health.

V usage is TRBV5-1 and J usage is TRBJ1-1, with TRBD1 matching over 7 bases. V lost 2 bases to trimming and J lost 5 bases; unmatched junction nucleotides: 6. This CDR3 spans 14 amino acids. Germline CDR1 and CDR2: SGHRS and YFSETQ. The CDR3 loop reads CASSLQGTRTEAFF. Here the CDR3 DNA reads TGCGCCAGCAGCTTACAGGGGACTCGGACTGAAGCTTTCTTT.

The genes are TRBV6-5 and TRBJ2-1, with D possibly matching TRBD1 (6 bases). V shed 6 bases and J shed 8 bases, with 14 bases lying between them. Germline values: CDR1 MNHEY, CDR2 SVGAGI. The CDR3 runs to 13 residues. The CDR3 here is CASRHTGRDEQFF. DNA for the CDR3: TGTGCCAGCAGGCATACAGGGAGAGATGAGCAGTTCTTC.

The chain combines TRBV4-1 with TRBJ2-1; 9 bases are shared with TRBD2. The V segment lost 0 bases and the J segment 0 bases; nucleotides outside the gene matches: 9. The germline CDR1 and CDR2 sequences are MGHRA and YSYEKL. The CDR3 consists of 19 residues. The DNA of the CDR3 is TGCGCCAGCAGCCAAGATCCTTCCCCAGCGGGAGGCTCCTACAATGAGCAGTTCTTC. Its protein is CASSQDPSPAGGSYNEQFF.

The DNA for the CDR3 is TGTGCCAGCAGCTCCTTCTGGAACACCGGGGAGCTGTTTTTT. As protein: CASSSFWNTGELFF. The J gene is TRBJ2-2, the V gene TRBV5-6, with D uncertain. CDR1 is SGHDT and CDR2 is YYEEEE in the germline V gene. Between the trimmed V and J ends, which lost 3 bases and 1 base, there was a span of 7 bases. The CDR3 extends over 14 amino acids.

V gene TRBV29-1 combines with J gene TRBJ2-1; D gene unclear. Trimming pared 8 bases from V and 6 bases from J, leaving 8 bases between. The V gene's germline CDR1 is SQVTM and CDR2 ANQGSEA. The CDR3 runs to 10 residues. The CDR3 DNA is TGCAGCCTAGTATTCAATGAGCAGTTCTTC. Translating gives CSLVFNEQFF.

This chain links TRBV11-2 with TRBJ1-2; 7 bases align to TRBD1. This CDR3 is 16 amino acids long. Trimming removed 6 bases from V and 8 bases from J; junction bases left unmatched: 18. Per the germline V gene, CDR1 is SGHAT and CDR2 is FQNNGV. The CDR3: CASSSILLTGYNGYTF. CDR3 bases: TGTGCCAGCAGTTCCATTTTATTGACAGGGTATAACGGCTACACCTTC.

As to this clone: A read error may account for a junction end that differs from germline. This chain joins TRBV11-2 and TRBJ2-7, with 10 bases lining up with TRBD2. The germline V gene encodes CDR1 SGHAT and CDR2 FQNNGV. The CDR3 contains 13 residues. The chain's CDR3 is CASSLEGGTSAFF. CDR3 in DNA: TGTGCCAGCAGCTTAGAGGGGGGGACTAGCGCTTTCTTC.

The J gene is TRBJ1-5, the V gene TRBV4-1; D is undetermined. V shed 1 base and J shed 2 bases, with 15 bases lying between them. The CDR3 consists of 17 residues. CDR1 is MGHRA and CDR2 is YSYEKL in the germline V gene. The CDR3 bases are TGCGCCAGCAGCCAAGGCCAAGGGAGTGGGGGCAATCAGCCCCAGCATTTT. Its protein is CASSQGQGSGGNQPQHF.